Given below is one TCR beta chain in context. Its antigen is still unknown. The record has no base qualities; no much larger clone is one base away. This specimen belongs to a study of shared clonotypes between healthy human individuals (dated by TCRdb to about 2020). In the study overall: A couple of women and a few men aged 18 to 49 years were included in the cohort. For each donor, CD4 naive and CD4 memory were each given three plates, CD8 naive was given two plates, and CD8 memory was given one plate. The study deeply sequenced blood TCR repertoires of about 5 healthy adults to estimate repertoire size and the extent of clonotype sharing between individuals. To increase sequencing depth and limit assay-specific biases, different laboratories used diverse techniques to prepare libraries and sequence TCR repertoires. Each donor's leukapheresis produced roughly between roughly 0.85 and 9.5 billion PBMCs.

The germline ends are 19 bases apart after V is trimmed by 5 bases and J by 6 bases. The CDR3 goes from the cysteine to the phenylalanine over 15 residues. Here the CDR3 DNA is all that survives: 45 bases in frame from base 1. Looking up the germline V gene yields CDR1 SGDLS and CDR2 YYNGEE. On the study overall, not on this receptor specifically: Sampling was limited to blood, and TCR repertoires in tissue likely differ from TCR repertoires in blood. Because the study included a small number of donors, the genetic and exposure-history diversity represented was limited. Pairwise subsampling indicated that sequencing depth was expected to affect the degree of clonotype sharing among donors. Estimated clonotype richness was generally larger for naive than for memory subsets. Higher generation probabilities were observed for clonotypes shared by all four sorted-subset donors than for non-shared clonotypes. Even with the large sequencing depth, rarefaction of the sorted-subset datasets indicated that sequencing was incomplete. Roughly 5.2% of naive CD4, 3.5% of naive CD8, about 2.1% of memory CD4, and 0.35% to 0.4% of memory CD8 clonotypes were shared across several donors.

Donors were healthy HIV-negative adults with no recently reported acute infections or vaccinations. Only Caucasian adults living in Nashville, Tennessee, USA were represented among the donors. CD4+ T cells were enriched by magnetic negative selection; naive cells were then positively selected on CD45RA, and the negative fraction formed the memory subset. Blood was collected by leukapheresis, and PBMCs were isolated by Ficoll-Histopaque density gradient centrifugation and then cryopreserved in liquid nitrogen vapor phase. Analytical flow cytometry was used to check the purity and quantity of every magnetically sorted T cell population. Genomic DNA was isolated from each sorted fraction and quantified by UV absorbance on a Nanodrop 2000c. TCR CDR3 regions were amplified from genomic DNA by multiplex PCR using the deep immunoSEQ assay. Extracted genomic DNA from each cell subset was spread evenly across all wells of several immunoSEQ 96-well plates, with each plate serving as a replicate. For sorted subsets, around 200 ng genomic DNA, equal to about 30,000 T cell genomes, was loaded into each replicate PCR. Purified libraries were measured with a Qubit 3.0 fluorometer, size-checked on a Bioanalyzer 2100, and measured again with the KAPA Library Quantification kit. Each immunoSEQ 96-well plate was sequenced on its own single-read 150-cycle Illumina NextSeq 550 flow cell. For the original study's pipeline: Because the immunoSEQ output held only junctional sequences and lacked quality scores, the filtering could not match the filtering applied to full-length reads. To assign V/J genes and CDR3, sequences were annotated using PyIR, a Python wrapper for IgBLAST v1.9, with IMGT germline references. Any read was removed if the V/J assignment was weak (E-value above 1e-6), the CDR3 was missing, or the read contained stop codons, out-of-frame junctions, or ambiguous translated residues. V3J clonotypes were defined as sequences sharing the same inferred V gene, J gene, and CDR3 amino acid sequence. The percentage overlap between two repertoires was calculated by dividing the number of shared unique clonotypes by the size of the smaller repertoire. Repertoire richness was assessed with RTK rarefaction, the Chao1 estimator, and Recon v2.1 estimates of unobserved clonotypes. Generation probabilities for all TCRbeta clonotypes obtained by the gDNA method from a handful of donors were computed using OLGA. The source is immuneACCESS, and TCRdb retained only in-frame sequences with V and J called. Part of the clones is not carried over; for the studies checked, unresolved V genes explain less than half of this, and the remainder is unexplained. V and J calls and clone size are as listed in that table; D and trimming were resolved from the DNA. The sample data list some 1.5 million clones, and 98% of these were observed just once. 0.45% of the sample rests with the top ten.

The sequenced sample consisted of naive CD4+ T cells sorted from blood. Per the publication, the cell subset or site label means: CD45RA+ positively selected. The TCR sequence derives from a man aged 30-40 years in good health. This chain is built from TRBV9 and TRBJ2-3; 7 matching bases give a weak D call of TRBD2. The CDR3: CASSDGGGVADTQYF. Here is the DNA: TGTGCCAGCAGTGATGGCGGGGGCGTTGCGGATACGCAGTATTTT.